This is a list of T cell receptor beta chains from one sample in a study of blood T cell repertoires in COVID-19. Sequencing was performed with immunoSEQ multiplex PCR; in TCRdb, only in-frame clones are kept and a portion is missing. There are around 240,000 clones in the sample; 65% to 90% occur only once, and around 1.5% lies in the top ten. The sequenced sample was peripheral blood. These receptors were taken from a woman aged 40 to 50 who had recovered from COVID-19. Both conserved end residues are part of each CDR3. A D gene is named only where the DNA matches it firmly. Clone size is given for some rows only: seen once, a few or many times, or a class if the clone is expanded.

J gene,clone size,D gene,V gene,CDR3 DNA,CDR3 protein
TRBJ2-7,.,.,TRBV9,TGTGCCAGCAGCGTAGGAGAGGGGGCGGGGAGCTCTTACGAGCAGTACTTC,CASSVGEGAGSSYEQYF
TRBJ2-7,many,TRBD2,TRBV7-8,TGTGCCAGCAGCTCGACTAGCGGGGGTACCTACGAGCAGTACTTC,CASSSTSGGTYEQYF
TRBJ1-2,.,.,TRBV4-3,TGCGCCAGCAGCCAAGATCGGGGGAACTATGGCTACACCTTC,CASSQDRGNYGYTF
TRBJ2-3,.,TRBD2,TRBV9,TGTGCCAGCGGAGGAGCGGGGGGGTTTGCAGATACGCAGTATTTT,CASGGAGGFADTQYF
TRBJ2-1,.,TRBD2,TRBV14,TGTGCCAGCAGCCCGCTAGCGGGGGGTAACAATGAGCAGTTCTTC,CASSPLAGGNNEQFF
TRBJ2-3,.,.,TRBV2,TGTGCCAGCAGTGCAACTACCACGTTAACAGATACGCAGTATTTT,CASSATTTLTDTQYF
TRBJ1-2,.,.,TRBV19,TGTGCCAGTACCCCGCCTTGGGGGAGGGATATTGACTATGGCTACACCTTC,CASTPPWGRDIDYGYTF
TRBJ2-3,.,.,TRBV12-3/TRBV12-4,TGTGCCAGCACCCCCGGGGGTGCAGATACGCAGTATTTT,CASTPGGADTQYF
TRBJ2-3,once,.,TRBV5-1,TGCGCCAGCAGGGTCAGGGAAGGGGATACGCAGTATTTT,CASRVREGDTQYF
TRBJ2-7,.,.,TRBV12-3/TRBV12-4,TGTGCCAGCAGCGAGACTTACTACGAGCAGTACTTC,CASSETYYEQYF
TRBJ2-7,.,.,TRBV7-2,TGTGCCAGCAGCGTACGACAGGAATCCTACGAGCAGTACTTC,CASSVRQESYEQYF
TRBJ2-3,.,.,TRBV6-2/TRBV6-3,TGTGCCAGCAGTTCCCCAGCTTCGGGGGCAGATACGCAGTATTTT,CASSSPASGADTQYF
TRBJ1-3,.,.,TRBV19,TGTGCCAGTAGCGTGACTACTGGCACTGGAAACACCATATATTTT,CASSVTTGTGNTIYF
TRBJ1-3,.,.,TRBV4-1,TGCGCCAGCAGCCAAGATCGATTGGGGGCCTTCTCTGGAAACACCATATATTTT,CASSQDRLGAFSGNTIYF
TRBJ2-7,.,.,TRBV7-2,TGTGCCAGCAGCCTCCCGGGGACCTACGAGCAGTACTTC,CASSLPGTYEQYF
TRBJ2-3,.,TRBD2,TRBV7-2,TGTGCCAGCAGCGCCCGACTAGCGGGGGGGGCAGATACGCAGTATTTT,CASSARLAGGADTQYF
TRBJ2-2,.,.,TRBV3-1/TRBV3-2,TGTGCCAGCAGTCTCCGCGGAGGCGGGGAGCTGTTTTTT,CASSLRGGGELFF
TRBJ1-3,.,.,TRBV7-2,TGTGCCAGCAGCACGAGGACAGATGGAAACACCATATATTTT,CASSTRTDGNTIYF
TRBJ1-5,.,.,TRBV20-1,TGCAGTGCTAGTGCGGGGGGAAGCAATCAGCCCCAGCATTTT,CSASAGGSNQPQHF
TRBJ1-2,.,TRBD1,TRBV27,TGTGCCAGCGGAGGACAGGGGGCATACTATGGCTACACCTTC,CASGGQGAYYGYTF
TRBJ2-3,.,.,TRBV6-5,TGTGCCAGCAGCCCGGGACTTAGCACAGATACGCAGTATTTT,CASSPGLSTDTQYF
TRBJ2-1,.,.,TRBV4-3,TGCGCCAGCAGCCGCGGGACGAGCTCCTACAATGAGCAGTTCTTC,CASSRGTSSYNEQFF
TRBJ2-7,.,TRBD2,TRBV4-3,TGCGCCAGCAGTGGGAGGGTCGGCTACGAGCAGTACTTC,CASSGRVGYEQYF
TRBJ1-6,once,.,TRBV7-2,TGTGCCAGCAGCTTTTTCGGGACACAGAATTCACCCCTCCACTTT,CASSFFGTQNSPLHF
TRBJ2-7,.,.,TRBV4-3,TGCGCCAGCAGCCAAGAAACAGGGCCCTGGGAGCAGTACTTC,CASSQETGPWEQYF
TRBJ1-6,.,TRBD1,TRBV7-2,TGTGCCAGCAGCCCCACAGGGGGCGGAACTTATAATTCACCCCTCCACTTT,CASSPTGGGTYNSPLHF
TRBJ1-4,.,TRBD1,TRBV7-9,TGTGCCAGCAGCCCCGGGACAGGTTACGAAAAACTGTTTTTT,CASSPGTGYEKLFF
TRBJ2-3,.,.,TRBV11-3,TGTGCCAGCAGCTTACAAGATACGCAGTATTTT,CASSLQDTQYF
TRBJ2-7,.,TRBD1,TRBV6-2/TRBV6-3,TGTGCCAGCAGTCCGGGGACAGGGATCGGGTCCTACGAGCAGTACTTC,CASSPGTGIGSYEQYF
TRBJ1-2,.,.,TRBV6-5,TGTGCCAGCAGTATGACAGGTTACCCCTATGGCTACACCTTC,CASSMTGYPYGYTF